This T cell receptor beta chain comes out of a study of cytomegalovirus exposure and HLA in healthy donors. Study-level findings and limits: HLA alleles showed associations with around 15,000 TCR beta sequences in a later analysis, at a 0.05 false discovery rate. The investigators catalogued 150 or so TCR beta chains as cytomegalovirus-associated.

CDR1 is MDHEN and CDR2 is SYDVKM in the germline V gene. The CDR3 has 15 amino acids. Unmatched junction bases numbered 6, after V lost 10 bases and J lost 0 bases. About this clone itself: Its antigen is unidentified.

PCR was performed using 60 Vbeta and 13 Jbeta primers. Produced via immunoSEQ multiplex PCR; TCRdb's table is partial and in-frame only. The sample shows about 300,000 clones, approximately 90% of them seen only once. The sample was PBMCs. This sequence originates from a man aged 40-49 years in good health and CMV-seropositive. The rearrangement joins TRBV28 to TRBJ2-1; TRBD2 aligns across 10 bases. The CDR3 region is CATGTSASSYNEQFF. CDR3 DNA sequence: TGTGCCACCGGGACTAGCGCTAGCTCCTACAATGAGCAGTTCTTC.